This T cell receptor beta chain derives from a study of blood T cells in healthy people across ages. Trimming removed 4 bases from V and 8 bases from J, with 6 bases in between. The CDR3 contains 10 residues. From germline, CDR1 is SQVTM and CDR2 ANQGSEA. Study-wide points: A roughly linear fall in TCR beta diversity per million T cells was seen with increasing age.

About this clonotype: Its antigen is unknown.

A sample-barcoded 5' primer and a J-beta primer mix were used in a second PCR of roughly 6 to 11 cycles. TCRdb itself ran the 5' RACE reads through MiXCR, one entry per CDR3 protein. In the table there are some 1,000,000 distinct CDR3 sequences, 25% of which are singletons. These data were also reused for a study on T cells of mothers and their children.

Sequenced sample: blood. The chain has TRBV29-1 and TRBJ2-1, with no clear D. The source of this sequence is a girl aged 2 to 9 in good health. CDR3 residues: CSVVSYEQFF. The DNA for the CDR3 is TGCAGCGTTGTCAGTTATGAGCAGTTCTTC.